Shown below are 27 T cell receptor beta chains from a single sample sequenced in a study of shared clonotypes between healthy human individuals. Naive CD8 populations comprised CD45RO-negative cells positively selected for CCR7, excluding terminally differentiated effector memory CD45RA+ cells. Profiled with immunoSEQ multiplex PCR; TCRdb holds only in-frame clones, not every one. The top ten clones hold approximately 0.3% of a sample with 600,000 or so clones, about 98% of them seen once. Source material: naive CD8+ T cells sorted from blood. These receptors were collected from a man under 40 in good health.

The CDR3 DNA sequence: TGTGCCAGCAGACCAGGGAGTGGAACTAATGAAAAACTGTTTTTT. Its translation: CASRPGSGTNEKLFF. The V call is TRBV27, the J call TRBJ1-4; perhaps TRBD1 as D (5 bases). The CDR3 is 15 residues long. The ends were cut back, 6 bases at V and 1 base at J, with 12 bases in the middle. Germline CDR1 MNHEY, CDR2 SMNVEV (reference sequence). Full variable domain (rest looked up from reference TRBV27 and TRBJ1-4): EAQVTQNPRYLITVTGKKLTVTCSQNMNHEYMSWYRQDPGLGLRQIYYSMNVEVTDKGDVPEGYKVSRKEKRNFPLILESPSPNQTSLYFCASRPGSGTNEKLFFGSGTQLSVL.

V and J are TRBV7-2 and TRBJ2-3, with 8 bases lining up with TRBD2. Germline V lookup: CDR1 SGHTA, CDR2 FQGNSA. The junction had 7 bases not matched to a gene; V was cut back by 0 bases and J by 5 bases. The CDR3 length is 16 residues. Here the CDR3 reads CASSLALREAQDTQYF. The CDR3 region has the DNA TGTGCCAGCAGCTTAGCGCTGCGGGAGGCGCAAGATACGCAGTATTTT.

This clone occurred once. The chain carries TRBV13 and TRBJ1-4, with D perhaps TRBD1 (6 bases). The CDR3 spans 15 residues. V was cut by 5 bases and J by 5 bases, with 15 bases left in between. Germline V lookup: CDR1 PRHDT, CDR2 FYEKMQ (reference sequence). The CDR3 sequence: CASSPERGGNEKLFF. The CDR3 coding sequence is TGTGCCAGCAGCCCAGAACGGGGGGGCAATGAAAAACTGTTTTTT.

This sequence joins TRBV10-2 and TRBJ1-5, with D possibly being TRBD1 (5 bases). Trimming stripped 6 bases from V and 4 bases from J, with 13 bases between. The CDR3 consists of 14 residues. In germline, CDR1 is WSHSY, CDR2 SAAADI. The CDR3 sequence: CASSSGTGNQPQHF. CDR3 nucleotides: TGCGCCAGCAGCTCCGGGACGGGGAATCAGCCCCAGCATTTT.

The genes are TRBV7-9 and TRBJ2-5, with TRBD1 matching over 9 bases. V lost 5 bases to trimming and J lost 4 bases; unmatched junction nucleotides: 14. Germline V gene sequence: CDR1 SEHNR, CDR2 FQNEAQ (reference sequence). CDR3 size: 17 residues. The CDR3 DNA sequence: TGTGCCAGCAGCCCGTACGGACAGGGGTTTATTGGAGAGACCCAGTACTTC. Translating gives CASSPYGQGFIGETQYF.

The chain links TRBV9 to TRBJ2-7; a possible D gene is TRBD1 (6 bases). Per germline, CDR1 SGDLS and CDR2 YYNGEE. Trimming cost V 4 bases and J 0 bases, with 11 bases left between them. The CDR3 runs to 14 residues. DNA of the CDR3: TGTGCCAGCAGCCCAGGACAGAGCTCCTACGAGCAGTACTTC. Protein product: CASSPGQSSYEQYF.

The CDR3 DNA follows: TGTGCCAGCAGCTCGGCCGGGACTATCTACGAGCAGTACTTC. Protein: CASSSAGTIYEQYF. The chain couples TRBV7-9 to TRBJ2-7, with 7 positions matching TRBD2. Germline CDR1 reads SEHNR; CDR2 reads FQNEAQ (reference sequence). The trim removed 4 bases at V and 3 bases at J, leaving 6 bases unmatched. This CDR3 comprises 14 residues.

This chain joins TRBV28 and TRBJ2-1; 10 nucleotides match TRBD1. J gave up 4 bases and V 5 bases, and 11 bases lay outside the gene matches. The CDR3 consists of 17 residues. Per germline, CDR1 MDHEN and CDR2 SYDVKM. Here the CDR3 reads CASSHGTGENSYNEQFF. In nucleotides, the CDR3 is TGTGCCAGCAGTCACGGGACAGGGGAAAATTCTTACAATGAGCAGTTCTTC.

This chain links TRBV10-2 with TRBJ2-7; the match to TRBD2 covers 10 bases. The CDR3 consists of 13 residues. Germline-derived CDR1 and CDR2 are WSHSY and SAAADI. V lost 6 bases to trimming and J lost 7 bases; unmatched junction nucleotides: 6. CDR3 in amino acids: CASRLAGEGEQYF. CDR3 bases: TGCGCCAGCAGGCTAGCGGGGGAGGGAGAGCAGTACTTC.

The chain joins TRBV21-1 to TRBJ1-4; the table's D call, TRBD1, was not checked against the DNA. TRBV21-1 is assigned pseudogene status. There are 17 residues in the CDR3. Here the CDR3 reads CASSNSWAVPTNEKLFF. DNA of the CDR3: TGTGCCAGCAGCAACTCCTGGGCAGTTCCAACTAATGAAAAACTGTTTTTT.

V usage is TRBV29-1 and J usage is TRBJ2-1, with D perhaps given as TRBD1 or TRBD2 (5 bases each). The CDR3 length is 14 residues. Trimming took off 4 bases at V and 8 bases at J, with 18 bases between the two ends. Germline assignment: CDR1 SQVTM and CDR2 ANQGSEA. The CDR3 DNA is TGCAGCGTTGTCCCCCCGGGACGAGGCGATGAGCAGTTCTTC. Protein: CSVVPPGRGDEQFF.

This rearrangement joins TRBV7-9 to TRBJ1-5; 11 bases match TRBD1. With V trimmed by 8 bases and J by 4 bases, 1 base remained unmatched. The CDR3 contains 13 residues. Germline CDR1 SEHNR, CDR2 FQNEAQ (reference sequence). The CDR3 DNA reads TGTGCCAGCGGACAGGGGGCGAATCAGCCCCAGCATTTT. It is translated as CASGQGANQPQHF.

The genes are TRBV5-1 and TRBJ2-7; D is unresolved. This CDR3 comprises 12 residues. Deletions cut 1 base from V and 3 bases from J, with 5 bases between. Germline V CDR1 and CDR2: SGHRS, YFSETQ. The CDR3 loop is CASSLRGYEQYF. The CDR3 DNA reads as TGCGCCAGCAGCTTGCGCGGCTACGAGCAGTACTTC.

V and J are TRBV27 and TRBJ2-7; D gene uncertain. The germline V and J ends were trimmed by 5 bases and 0 bases, with 14 bases remaining between them. CDR1 is MNHEY and CDR2 is SMNVEV in the germline V gene (reference sequence). This CDR3 has 15 amino acids. CDR3 loop: CASSLLRTGSYEQYF. The DNA for the CDR3 is TGTGCCAGCAGTCTCCTCCGGACCGGCTCCTACGAGCAGTACTTC.

The chain employs TRBV7-9 and TRBJ1-1; D perhaps matches TRBD1 (6 bases). Germline CDR1 reads SEHNR; CDR2 reads FQNEAQ (reference sequence). The CDR3 is 15 residues long. Trimming took 2 bases from V and 1 from J, leaving 11 bases between them. CDR3 nucleotides: TGTGCCAGCAGCTTATACAGGGAGCGGAACACTGAAGCTTTCTTT. This translates into CASSLYRERNTEAFF.

This rearrangement joins TRBV7-9 to TRBJ2-7; possibly TRBD1 for D (6 bases). V was shortened by 1 base and J by 1 base, with 11 bases between the two germline ends. This CDR3 has 15 amino acids. Germline assignment: CDR1 SEHNR and CDR2 FQNEAQ (reference sequence). For the CDR3, the DNA is TGTGCCAGCAGCTTAGTCGGGACACTATCCTACGAGCAGTACTTC. It translates to CASSLVGTLSYEQYF.

This clone was seen just once. The rearrangement uses TRBV27 and TRBJ2-1, with D possibly matching TRBD2 (7 bases). From germline, CDR1 is MNHEY and CDR2 SMNVEV (reference sequence). The CDR3 runs to 16 residues. Trimming removed 11 bases from V and 9 bases from J, with 29 bases in between. CDR3 in amino acids: CAALSPGAGESSEQFF. The DNA of the CDR3 is TGTGCCGCCCTTTCACCAGGGGCGGGAGAAAGTAGTGAGCAGTTCTTC.

The chain is built from TRBV4-1 and TRBJ2-7; D gene uncertain. V lost 1 base and J lost 1, with 8 bases in between. The CDR3 sequence is 14 residues long. Germline V gives CDR1 MGHRA, CDR2 YSYEKL. In nucleotides, the CDR3 is TGCGCCAGCAGCCAAGTGCAGGAATCCTACGAGCAGTACTTC. Protein: CASSQVQESYEQYF.

J is TRBJ2-7 and V is TRBV13; D is uncertain. The germline V gene has CDR1 PRHDT and CDR2 FYEKMQ (reference sequence). V lost 0 bases and J lost 0, with 6 bases in between. The CDR3 spans 14 residues. The CDR3 reads CASSLGHSSYEQYF. The CDR3, as DNA: TGTGCCAGCAGCTTAGGCCACTCCTCCTACGAGCAGTACTTC. Full variable domain (missing parts from reference TRBV13 and TRBJ2-7): AAGVIQSPRHLIKEKRETATLKCYPIPRHDTVYWYQQGPGQDPQFLISFYEKMQSDKGSIPDRFSAQQFSDYHSELNMSSLELGDSALYFCASSLGHSSYEQYFGPGTRLTVT.

The V gene is TRBV7-6, the J gene TRBJ2-3; D is uncertain. Germline CDR1 reads SGHVS; CDR2 reads FNYEAQ. This CDR3 has 14 residues. V was clipped by 5 bases and J by 4 bases, with 13 bases between them. As DNA, the CDR3 is TGTGCCAGCAGCCGGACCGGAAACCCAGATACGCAGTATTTT. As protein: CASSRTGNPDTQYF.

V gene TRBV7-9 combines with J gene TRBJ1-1; D is possibly TRBD1 (6 bases). CDR3 length: 14 residues. The germline V and J ends were trimmed by 5 bases and 2 bases, with 12 bases remaining between them. Germline CDR1 is SEHNR and CDR2 is FQNEAQ (reference sequence). The CDR3 here is CASSPDRLNTEAFF. The CDR3 nucleotides are TGTGCCAGCAGCCCGGACAGATTAAACACTGAAGCTTTCTTT.

The rearrangement links TRBV9 to TRBJ2-1; 10 nucleotides match TRBD2. CDR3 length equals 15 residues. Germline CDR1 and CDR2: SGDLS and YYNGEE. The J segment lost 9 bases and the V segment lost 3 bases, leaving 9 bases of the junction unmatched. CDR3 amino acids: CASSALAGAPLEQFF. The CDR3 coding sequence is TGTGCCAGCAGCGCCCTAGCGGGAGCACCTCTTGAGCAGTTCTTC.

This CDR3 reads CASNPGQGVFDTEAFF. CDR3 nucleotide sequence: TGCGCCAGCAACCCGGGACAGGGTGTTTTTGACACTGAAGCTTTCTTT. The chain has TRBV5-1 and TRBJ1-1; 9 bases fit TRBD1. CDR3 length: 16 residues. Germline trimming cut 6 bases from V and 3 bases from J; bases unmatched to any gene: 12. Per the germline V gene, CDR1 is SGHRS and CDR2 is YFSETQ.

The chain recombines TRBV9 with TRBJ2-3; D gene uncertain. This CDR3 spans 16 amino acids. Germline CDR1 reads SGDLS; CDR2 reads YYNGEE. Trimming shortened V by 0 bases and J by 3 bases, and 14 bases separated the two germline ends. CDR3 loop: CASSVDPARLTDTQYF. The CDR3 DNA reads as TGTGCCAGCAGCGTAGATCCGGCGAGGCTGACAGATACGCAGTATTTT.

The chain has TRBV11-3 and TRBJ2-7, with D possibly TRBD2 on 6 matching bases. Germline loops: CDR1 SGHNT, CDR2 YENEEA. The CDR3 loop spans 13 amino acids. V lost 1 base and J lost 4, with 8 bases in between. In DNA form, the CDR3 reads TGTGCCAGCAGCTTAGGCGCGGGGTACGAGCAGTACTTC. Protein: CASSLGAGYEQYF. The whole variable domain, filled in from reference TRBV11-3 and TRBJ2-7, reads EAGVVQSPRYKIIEKKQPVAFWCNPISGHNTLYWYLQNLGQGPELLIRYENEEAVDDSQLPKDRFSAERLKGVDSTLKIQPAELGDSAVYLCASSLGAGYEQYFGPGTRLTVT.

The rearrangement uses TRBV4-1 and TRBJ2-1; D gene ambiguous. Trimming removed 2 bases from V and 0 bases from J, with 14 bases in between. Germline CDR1 reads MGHRA; CDR2 reads YSYEKL. The CDR3 loop spans 17 amino acids. The CDR3 coding sequence is TGCGCCAGCAGCCAAATCTTGTGGTACCTCTCCTACAATGAGCAGTTCTTC. The encoded protein is CASSQILWYLSYNEQFF.

The chain joins TRBV7-6 to TRBJ2-7, with 14 bases identical to TRBD2. J gave up 6 bases and V 5 bases, and 6 bases lay outside the gene matches. The CDR3 covers 15 residues. Per the germline V gene, CDR1 is SGHVS and CDR2 is FNYEAQ. The CDR3 DNA is TGTGCCAGCAGCCCTGGGACTAGCGGGAGTGGCGAGCAGTACTTC. The encoded protein is CASSPGTSGSGEQYF.